The clone carrying this T cell receptor beta chain was counted ten times or more. This sample stems from a study of breast tumors, draining lymph nodes, adjacent tissues. V was clipped by 4 bases and J by 5 bases, with 17 bases between them. In germline, CDR1 is SEHNR, CDR2 FQNEAQ (reference sequence). This CDR3 comprises 15 residues. TCRdb called the multiplex PCR reads again in MiXCR, with one record for every CDR3 protein. The sample has fewer than 300,000 distinct CDR3 sequences, roughly 30% seen once; the top ten hold 1.1% to 1.5%. The lymph nodes were axillary draining lymph nodes from breast cancer patients.

The source is a female donor with breast cancer. Some clones in this sample may be carry-over from other donors' samples. Input material: axillary lymph node tissue. The V and J genes are TRBV7-9 and TRBJ1-2, with no clear D. The CDR3 reads CASSSYSRRTYGYTF. The DNA of the CDR3 is TGTGCCAGCAGCTCGTACTCCAGGAGGACGTATGGCTACACCTTC.